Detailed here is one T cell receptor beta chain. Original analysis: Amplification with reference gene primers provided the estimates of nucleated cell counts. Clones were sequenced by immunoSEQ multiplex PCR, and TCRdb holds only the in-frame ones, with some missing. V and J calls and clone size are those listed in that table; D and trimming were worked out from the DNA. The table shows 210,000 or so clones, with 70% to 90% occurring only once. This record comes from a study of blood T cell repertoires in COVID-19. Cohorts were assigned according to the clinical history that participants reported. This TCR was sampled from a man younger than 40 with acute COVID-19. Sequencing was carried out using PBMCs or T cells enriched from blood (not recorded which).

The CDR3 DNA is TGTGCCAGCAATCGACAGGGGGCGGGATCTGAAGCTTTCTTT. This encodes CASNRQGAGSEAFF. V usage is TRBV2 and J usage is TRBJ1-1, with 10 bases identical to TRBD1. CDR3 length: 14 amino acids. Unmatched junction bases numbered 8, after V lost 7 bases and J lost 6 bases. Germline CDR1 SNHLY, CDR2 FYNNEI.